The 5 T cell receptor beta chains below were found in one sample sequenced in a study of OX40 agonist ivuxolimab in advanced cancers. Sequenced by immunoSEQ multiplex PCR; TCRdb stores in-frame clones only, minus some. This sample has about 30,000 clones, with more than 70% found just once. The input for sequencing was CD4+ or CD8+ T cells sorted from blood, taken in a trial of the OX40 agonist ivuxolimab. The origin of the receptors is an adult with an advanced solid tumor such as melanoma, head and neck, liver or kidney cancer.

The V and J genes are TRBV4-1 and TRBJ1-1; D remains ambiguous. Deletions cut 0 bases from V and 4 bases from J, with 15 bases between. CDR3 length: 16 residues. Germline loops: CDR1 MGHRA, CDR2 YSYEKL. The CDR3 DNA reads as TGCGCCAGCAGCCAAGAGTCCGGGGTTAGTGGCACTGAAGCTTTCTTT. Translation gives CASSQESGVSGTEAFF.

V usage is TRBV4-3 and J usage is TRBJ1-6; D remains ambiguous. V lost 0 bases and J lost 7, with 10 bases in between. CDR3 length equals 15 residues. CDR1 is LGHNA and CDR2 is YSLEER in the germline V gene. The CDR3 sequence is CASSQELTLNSPLHF. CDR3 in DNA: TGCGCCAGCAGCCAAGAATTGACACTCAATTCACCCCTCCACTTT.

CDR3: CASRGGSGELFF. DNA of the CDR3: TGCGCCAGCCGAGGCGGTAGCGGGGAGCTGTTTTTT. The chain combines TRBV4-1 with TRBJ2-2; D call uncertain. The CDR3 contains 12 residues. Germline assignment: CDR1 MGHRA and CDR2 YSYEKL. V was trimmed by 8 bases and J by 7 bases, leaving 11 bases between them.

The chain joins TRBV5-8 to TRBJ2-1; D gene unclear. The CDR3 has 15 amino acids. Germline V gene lookup returns CDR1 SGHTS and CDR2 YDEGEE. Deletions cut 0 bases from V and 1 base from J, with 8 bases between. The CDR3 loop reads CASSLGLASYNEQFF. The DNA of the CDR3 is TGTGCCAGCAGCTTGGGGCTCGCTTCCTACAATGAGCAGTTCTTC. Filled out from reference TRBV5-8 and TRBJ2-1, the complete variable domain reads EAGVTQSPTHLIKTRGQQATLRCSPISGHTSVYWYQQALGLGLQFLLWYDEGEERNRGNFPPRFSGRQFPNYSSELNVNALELEDSALYLCASSLGLASYNEQFFGPGTRLTVL.

J is TRBJ1-1 and V is TRBV27; no clear D. V lost 7 bases to trimming and J lost 1 base, with 16 bases between them. The CDR3 has 15 residues. The germline V gene has CDR1 MNHEY and CDR2 SMNVEV (reference sequence). CDR3 amino acids: CASNKKRVPNTEAFF. In nucleotides, the CDR3 is TGTGCCAGCAACAAAAAAAGGGTTCCGAACACTGAAGCTTTCTTT.